This record looks at one TCR beta chain sequence and its context. The method was immunoSEQ multiplex PCR; TCRdb's version includes in-frame clones alone and lacks a portion of them. Found here are 130,000 or so clones, about 86% of them singletons; the top ten hold 8.2%. This sample was included in a study of blood T cell repertoires in COVID-19. Trimming at V came to 2 bases and at J to 8 bases, leaving 4 bases not matched to a gene. CDR1 is SGHAT, CDR2 FQNNGV, per germline. The CDR3 is 13 amino acids. The specimen was peripheral blood. The chain employs TRBV11-2 and TRBJ1-1, with TRBD1 matching over 8 bases. The TCR originated in an older woman with acute or convalescent COVID-19. CDR3: CASSLRGDREAFF. In nucleotides, the CDR3 is TGTGCCAGCAGCTTAAGGGGGGACAGGGAAGCTTTCTTT.